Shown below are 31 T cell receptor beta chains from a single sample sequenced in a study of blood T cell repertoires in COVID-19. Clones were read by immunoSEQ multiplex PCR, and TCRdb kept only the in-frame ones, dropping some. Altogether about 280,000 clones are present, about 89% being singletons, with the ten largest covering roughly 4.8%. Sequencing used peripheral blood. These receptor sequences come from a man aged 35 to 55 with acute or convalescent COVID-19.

Here the CDR3 reads CASSINGDTQYF. In DNA, the CDR3 is TGCGCCAGCAGCATAAACGGAGATACGCAGTATTTT. This sequence joins TRBV5-1 and TRBJ2-3; D ambiguous. Trimming shortened V by 4 bases and J by 5 bases, and 8 bases separated the two germline ends. CDR1 and CDR2 (germline): SGHRS, YFSETQ. The CDR3 is 12 residues long. Full variable domain (outside the CDR3, taken from reference TRBV5-1 and TRBJ2-3): KAGVTQTPRYLIKTRGQQVTLSCSPISGHRSVSWYQQTPGQGLQFLFEYFSETQRNKGNFPGRFSGRQFSNSRSEMNVSTLELGDSALYLCASSINGDTQYFGPGTRLTVL.

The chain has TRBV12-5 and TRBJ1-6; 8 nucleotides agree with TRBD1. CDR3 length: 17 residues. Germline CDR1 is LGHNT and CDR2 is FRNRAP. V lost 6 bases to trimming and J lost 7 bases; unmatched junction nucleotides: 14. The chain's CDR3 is CASGLFTGGLRNSPLHF. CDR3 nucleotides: TGTGCTAGTGGCCTATTTACAGGGGGACTAAGGAATTCACCCCTCCACTTT.

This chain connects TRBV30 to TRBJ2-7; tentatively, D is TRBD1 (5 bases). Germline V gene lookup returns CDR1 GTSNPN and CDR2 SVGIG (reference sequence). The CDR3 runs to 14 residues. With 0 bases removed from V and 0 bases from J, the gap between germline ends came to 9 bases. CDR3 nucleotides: TGTGCCTGGAGTGTGGACAAACTCTCCTACGAGCAGTACTTC. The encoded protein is CAWSVDKLSYEQYF. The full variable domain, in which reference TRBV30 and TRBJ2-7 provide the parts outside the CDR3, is SQTIHQWPATLVQPVGSPLSLECTVEGTSNPNLYWYRQAAGRGLQLLFYSVGIGQISSEVPQNLSASRPQDRQFILSSKKLLLSDSGFYLCAWSVDKLSYEQYFGPGTRLTVT.

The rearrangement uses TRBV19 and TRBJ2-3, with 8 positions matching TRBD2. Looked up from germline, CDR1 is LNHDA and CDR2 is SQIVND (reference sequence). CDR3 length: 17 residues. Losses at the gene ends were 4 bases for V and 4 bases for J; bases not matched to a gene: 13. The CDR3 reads CASSKGPGGGSADTQYF. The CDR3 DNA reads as TGTGCCAGTAGTAAAGGGCCGGGCGGGGGGAGCGCAGATACGCAGTATTTT.

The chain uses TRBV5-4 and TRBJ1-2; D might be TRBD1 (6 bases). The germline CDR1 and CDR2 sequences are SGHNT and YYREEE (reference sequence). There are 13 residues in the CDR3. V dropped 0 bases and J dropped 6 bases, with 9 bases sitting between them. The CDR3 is CASSLGQEDGYTF. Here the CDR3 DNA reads TGTGCCAGCAGCTTGGGACAGGAAGATGGCTACACCTTC.

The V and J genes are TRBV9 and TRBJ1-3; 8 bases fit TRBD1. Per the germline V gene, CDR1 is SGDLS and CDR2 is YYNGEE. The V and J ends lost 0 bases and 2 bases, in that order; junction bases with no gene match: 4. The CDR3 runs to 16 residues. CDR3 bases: TGTGCCAGCAGCGTAGGGACAGGGCCTCCTGGAAACACCATATATTTT. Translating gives CASSVGTGPPGNTIYF. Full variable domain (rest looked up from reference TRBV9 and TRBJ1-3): DSGVTQTPKHLITATGQRVTLRCSPRSGDLSVYWYQQSLDQGLQFLIQYYNGEERAKGNILERFSAQQFPDLHSELNLSSLELGDSALYFCASSVGTGPPGNTIYFGEGSWLTVV.

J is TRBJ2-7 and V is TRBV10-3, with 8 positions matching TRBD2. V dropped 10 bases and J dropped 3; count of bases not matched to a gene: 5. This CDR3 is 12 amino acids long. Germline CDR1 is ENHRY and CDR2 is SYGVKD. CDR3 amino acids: CATERGNYEQYF. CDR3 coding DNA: TGTGCCACTGAGCGGGGGAACTACGAGCAGTACTTC.

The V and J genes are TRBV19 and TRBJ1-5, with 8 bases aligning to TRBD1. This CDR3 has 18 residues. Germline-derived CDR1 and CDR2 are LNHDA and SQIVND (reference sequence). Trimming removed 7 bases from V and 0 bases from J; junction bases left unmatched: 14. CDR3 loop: CASKWGDRGPYSNQPQHF. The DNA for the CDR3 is TGTGCCAGTAAGTGGGGCGACAGGGGCCCATATAGCAATCAGCCCCAGCATTTT. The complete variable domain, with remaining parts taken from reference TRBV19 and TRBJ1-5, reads DGGITQSPKYLFRKEGQNVTLSCEQNLNHDAMYWYRQDPGQGLRLIYYSQIVNDFQKGDIAEGYSVSREKKESFPLTVTSAQKNPTAFYLCASKWGDRGPYSNQPQHFGDGTRLSIL.

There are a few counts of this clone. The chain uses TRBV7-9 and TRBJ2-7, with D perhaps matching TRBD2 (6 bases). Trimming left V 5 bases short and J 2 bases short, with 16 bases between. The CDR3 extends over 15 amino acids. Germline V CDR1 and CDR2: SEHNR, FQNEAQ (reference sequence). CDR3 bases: TGTGCCAGCAGCCCCTCTAGCGTTGGGCCCTACGAGCAGTACTTC. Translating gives CASSPSSVGPYEQYF.

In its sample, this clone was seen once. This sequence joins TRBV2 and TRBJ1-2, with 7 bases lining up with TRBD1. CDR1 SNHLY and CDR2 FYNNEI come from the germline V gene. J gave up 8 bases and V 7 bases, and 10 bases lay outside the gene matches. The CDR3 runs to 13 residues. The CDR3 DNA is TGTGCCAGCAACAGGGGTCTTATCGGGGGCTACACCTTC. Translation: CASNRGLIGGYTF.

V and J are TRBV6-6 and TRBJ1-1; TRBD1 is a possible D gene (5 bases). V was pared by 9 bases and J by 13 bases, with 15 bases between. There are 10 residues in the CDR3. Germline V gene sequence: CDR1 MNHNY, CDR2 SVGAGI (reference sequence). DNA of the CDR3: TGTGCCAGGACTAGACGGGGGGGTTTCTTT. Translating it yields CARTRRGGFF.

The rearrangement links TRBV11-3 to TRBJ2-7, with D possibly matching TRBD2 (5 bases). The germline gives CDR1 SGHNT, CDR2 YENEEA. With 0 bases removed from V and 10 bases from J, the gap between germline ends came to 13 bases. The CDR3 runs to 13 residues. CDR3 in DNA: TGTGCCAGCAGCTTAGATCGGTGGACTCCCCAGTACTTC. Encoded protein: CASSLDRWTPQYF.

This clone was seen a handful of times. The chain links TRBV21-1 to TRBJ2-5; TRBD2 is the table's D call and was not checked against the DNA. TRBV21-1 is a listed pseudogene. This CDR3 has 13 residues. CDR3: CASSPGSQETQYF. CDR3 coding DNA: TGTGCCAGCAGCCCGGGTAGCCAAGAGACCCAGTACTTC.

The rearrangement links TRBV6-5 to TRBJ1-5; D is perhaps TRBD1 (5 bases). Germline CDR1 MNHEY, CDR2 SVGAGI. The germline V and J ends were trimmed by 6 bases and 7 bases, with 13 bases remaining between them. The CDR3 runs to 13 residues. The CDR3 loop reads CASRTDSFQPQHF. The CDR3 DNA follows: TGTGCCAGCAGAACCGACAGTTTCCAGCCCCAGCATTTT.

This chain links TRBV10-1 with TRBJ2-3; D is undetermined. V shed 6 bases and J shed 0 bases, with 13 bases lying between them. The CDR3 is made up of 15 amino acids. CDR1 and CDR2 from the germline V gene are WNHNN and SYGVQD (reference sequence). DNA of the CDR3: TGCGCCAGCAGCCCCTCTCCCACTAGCACAGATACGCAGTATTTT. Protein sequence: CASSPSPTSTDTQYF.

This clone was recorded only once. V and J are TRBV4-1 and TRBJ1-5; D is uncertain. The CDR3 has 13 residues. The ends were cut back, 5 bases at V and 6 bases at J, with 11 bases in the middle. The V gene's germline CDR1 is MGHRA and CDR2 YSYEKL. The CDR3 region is CASSLEVGQPQHF. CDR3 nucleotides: TGCGCCAGCAGCTTAGAGGTGGGTCAGCCCCAGCATTTT.

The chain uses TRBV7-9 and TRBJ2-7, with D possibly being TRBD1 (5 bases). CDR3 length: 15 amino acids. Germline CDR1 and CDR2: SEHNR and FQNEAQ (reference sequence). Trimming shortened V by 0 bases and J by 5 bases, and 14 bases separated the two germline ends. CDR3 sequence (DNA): TGTGCCAGCAGCTTAGCGCTAAGACAGATGAACGAGCAGTACTTC. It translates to CASSLALRQMNEQYF. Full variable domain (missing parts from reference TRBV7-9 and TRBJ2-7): DTGVSQNPRHKITKRGQNVTFRCDPISEHNRLYWYRQTLGQGPEFLTYFQNEAQLEKSRLLSDRFSAERPKGSFSTLEIQRTEQGDSAMYLCASSLALRQMNEQYFGPGTRLTVT.

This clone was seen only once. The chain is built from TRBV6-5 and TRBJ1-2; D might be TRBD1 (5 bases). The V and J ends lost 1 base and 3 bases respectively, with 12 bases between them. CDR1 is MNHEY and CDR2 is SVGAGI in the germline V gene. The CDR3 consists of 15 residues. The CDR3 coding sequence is TGTGCCAGCAGTTACTGGCGTGGGGGGGACTATGGCTACACCTTC. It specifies CASSYWRGGDYGYTF.

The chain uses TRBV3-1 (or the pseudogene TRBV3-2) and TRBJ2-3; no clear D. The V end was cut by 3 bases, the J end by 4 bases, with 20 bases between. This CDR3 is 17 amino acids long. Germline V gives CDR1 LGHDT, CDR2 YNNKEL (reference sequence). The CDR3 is CASSHPQSPQAPDTQYF. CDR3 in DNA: TGTGCCAGCAGCCACCCTCAGTCCCCCCAGGCTCCAGATACGCAGTATTTT.

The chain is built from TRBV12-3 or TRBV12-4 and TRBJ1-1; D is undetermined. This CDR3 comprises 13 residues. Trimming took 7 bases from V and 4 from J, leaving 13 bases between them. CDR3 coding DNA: TGTGCCAGCACTCTTATCATCGGCACTGAAGCTTTCTTT. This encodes CASTLIIGTEAFF.

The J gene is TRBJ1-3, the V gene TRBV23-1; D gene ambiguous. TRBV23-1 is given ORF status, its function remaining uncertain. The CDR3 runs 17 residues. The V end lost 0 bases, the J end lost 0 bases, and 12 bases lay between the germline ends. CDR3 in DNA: TGCGCCAGCAGTCAATCAAAGGAGGTAGTCTCTGGAAACACCATATATTTT. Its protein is CASSQSKEVVSGNTIYF.

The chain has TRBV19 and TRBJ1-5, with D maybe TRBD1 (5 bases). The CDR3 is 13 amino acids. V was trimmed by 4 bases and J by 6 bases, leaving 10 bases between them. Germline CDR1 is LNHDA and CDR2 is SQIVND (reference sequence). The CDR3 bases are TGTGCCAGTAGTAAGACAGTTGTTCAGCCCCAGCATTTT. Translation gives CASSKTVVQPQHF.

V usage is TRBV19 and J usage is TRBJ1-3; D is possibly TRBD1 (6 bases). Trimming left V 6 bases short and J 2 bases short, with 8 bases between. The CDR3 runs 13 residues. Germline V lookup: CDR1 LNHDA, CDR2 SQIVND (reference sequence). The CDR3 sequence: CASRRTAGNTIYF. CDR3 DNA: TGTGCCAGTAGGCGGACAGCTGGAAACACCATATATTTT.

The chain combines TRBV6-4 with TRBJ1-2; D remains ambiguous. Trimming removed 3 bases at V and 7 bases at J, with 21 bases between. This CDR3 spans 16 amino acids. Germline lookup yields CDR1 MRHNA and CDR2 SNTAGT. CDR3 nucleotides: TGTGCCAGCAGTGAGAGAATCTCCGGACTTCCATCTGGCTACACCTTC. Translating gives CASSERISGLPSGYTF.

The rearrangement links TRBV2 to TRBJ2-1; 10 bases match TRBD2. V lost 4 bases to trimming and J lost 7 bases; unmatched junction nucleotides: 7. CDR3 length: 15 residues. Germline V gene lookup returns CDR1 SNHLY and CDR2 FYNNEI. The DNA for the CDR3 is TGTGCCAGCAGTGCTACCGGGACTAGCGCAAATGAGCAGTTCTTC. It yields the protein CASSATGTSANEQFF.

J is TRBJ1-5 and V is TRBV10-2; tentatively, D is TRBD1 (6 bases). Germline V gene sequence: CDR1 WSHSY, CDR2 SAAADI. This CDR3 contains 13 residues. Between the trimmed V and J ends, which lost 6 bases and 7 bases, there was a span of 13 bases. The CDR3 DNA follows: TGCGCCAGCAGGGAAAACAGGGACCAGCCCCAGCATTTT. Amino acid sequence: CASRENRDQPQHF.

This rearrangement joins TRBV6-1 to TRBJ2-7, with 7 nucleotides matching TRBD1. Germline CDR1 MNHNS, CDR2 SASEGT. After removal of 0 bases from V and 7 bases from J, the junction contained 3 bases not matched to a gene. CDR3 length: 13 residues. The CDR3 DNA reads TGTGCCAGCAGTGAAGCTCCACAGGGGGAGCAGTACTTC. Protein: CASSEAPQGEQYF.

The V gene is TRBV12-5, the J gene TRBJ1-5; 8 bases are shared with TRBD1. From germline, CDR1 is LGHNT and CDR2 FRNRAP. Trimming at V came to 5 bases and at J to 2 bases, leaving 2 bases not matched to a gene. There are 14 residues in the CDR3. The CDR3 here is CASGPDRGNQPQHF. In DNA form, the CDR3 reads TGTGCTAGTGGTCCGGACAGGGGCAATCAGCCCCAGCATTTT.

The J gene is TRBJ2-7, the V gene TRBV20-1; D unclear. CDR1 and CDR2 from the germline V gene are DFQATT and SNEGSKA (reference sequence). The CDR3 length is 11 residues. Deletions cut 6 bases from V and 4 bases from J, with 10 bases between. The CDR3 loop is CSAETDYEQYF. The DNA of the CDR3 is TGCAGTGCGGAGACTGATTACGAGCAGTACTTC.

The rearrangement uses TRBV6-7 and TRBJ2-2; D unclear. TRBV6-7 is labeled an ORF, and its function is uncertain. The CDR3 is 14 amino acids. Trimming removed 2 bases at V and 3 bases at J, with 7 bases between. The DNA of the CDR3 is TGTGCCAGCAGTTACCCCCGGGACACCGGGGAGCTGTTTTTT. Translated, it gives CASSYPRDTGELFF.

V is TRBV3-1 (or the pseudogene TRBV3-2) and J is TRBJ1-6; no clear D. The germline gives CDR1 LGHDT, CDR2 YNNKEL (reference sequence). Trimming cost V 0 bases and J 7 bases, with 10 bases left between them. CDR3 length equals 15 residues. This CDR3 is CASSQDTVRNSPLHF. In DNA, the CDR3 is TGTGCCAGCAGCCAAGATACAGTTAGAAATTCACCCCTCCACTTT.